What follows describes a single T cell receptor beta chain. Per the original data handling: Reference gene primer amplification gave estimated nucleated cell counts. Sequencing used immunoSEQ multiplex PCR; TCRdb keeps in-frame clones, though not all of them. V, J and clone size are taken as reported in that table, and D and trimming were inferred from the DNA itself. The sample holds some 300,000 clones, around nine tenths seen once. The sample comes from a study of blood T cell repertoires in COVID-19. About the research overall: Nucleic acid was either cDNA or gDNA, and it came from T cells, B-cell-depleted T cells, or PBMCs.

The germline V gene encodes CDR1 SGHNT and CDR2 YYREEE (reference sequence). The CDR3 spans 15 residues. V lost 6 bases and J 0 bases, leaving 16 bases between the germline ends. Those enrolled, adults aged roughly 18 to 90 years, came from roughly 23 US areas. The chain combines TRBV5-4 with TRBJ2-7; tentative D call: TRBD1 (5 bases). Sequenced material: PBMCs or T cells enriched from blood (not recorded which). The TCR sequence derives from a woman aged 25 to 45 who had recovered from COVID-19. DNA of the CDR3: TGTGCCAGCAAAGAAGGGGCGGAACCCTCCTACGAGCAGTACTTC. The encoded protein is CASKEGAEPSYEQYF.